This paragraph covers one T cell receptor (beta chain) sequence. No cognate antigen has been identified for it. No quality values exist for individual bases; no much larger clone is one base distant. Whole blood was collected in K2EDTA tubes by collaborating institutions according to the institutions' own protocols. For TCRbeta analysis, collaborators shipped samples in one of three forms: frozen whole blood, isolated PBMCs, or DNA extracted from either of those sample types. For this chain, trimming is 4 bases at the V end and 0 bases at the J end, and the number of junction bases without a gene match is 10. CDR1 is given as KGHSH and CDR2 as LQKENI, both from the germline V gene. Taken from cysteine to phenylalanine, the CDR3 has 20 residues. Here the CDR3 DNA is all that survives: 60 bases in frame from base 1. The immunoSEQ Assay, a bias-controlled multiplex PCR, was used to amplify TCRbeta CDR3 regions from genomic DNA. The source study handled its data this way. The number of nucleated cells in each sample was estimated from the amplification of reference gene primers within the assay. Sequence reads were collapsed and filtered to measure the absolute abundance of every unique TCRbeta CDR3 rearrangement. Productive Simpson clonality was computed per sample as the square root of Simpson's diversity index over productive rearrangements. The table comes from immuneACCESS by way of TCRdb, which keeps in-frame sequences with V and J called. Part of the clones is missing from these tables; in studies checked, under half for an unresolved V gene and the rest for unknown reasons. Clone size and the V and J calls come from that table; the DNA yielded D and trimming. The sample yields over 150,000 clones; about 80% were counted once. 6.9% of the sample is held by the ten biggest clonotypes.

These data are taken from a study of blood T cell repertoires in COVID-19 (dated by TCRdb to the early 2020s). Regarding the research as a whole: Samples from collaborators originated in the United States, Italy and Spain and spanned both the acute and convalescent phases of COVID-19. The sample metadata nearly always contained a de-identified subject ID, COVID-19 status, age in years and sex. The repertoires were released in a freely available public database intended as a resource for research on the immune response to SARS-CoV-2. Where available, HLA class I and class II types were obtained from metadata supplied by the sample provider rather than from assay-based typing. Subjects who had been exposed to COVID-19, were actively infected with it, or had recovered from it provided the deeply sampled blood TCRbeta repertoires that made up the dataset. The prospective study material was composed of cDNA or gDNA derived from T cells, B-cell-depleted T cells, or PBMCs. The samples were drawn from two sources: the first 160 participants of the ongoing ImmuneRACE study, and over 1,000 subjects contributed by 6 global collaborators. The research as a whole found: How much clinical and demographic metadata was included differed by source and by participant, and the metadata was provided uncurated.

This receptor was obtained from a human donor with acute or convalescent COVID-19. The donor label of this sample is uncertain. This chain is built from TRBV18 and TRBJ1-6; TRBD1 agrees with 12 junctional bases. The sample was peripheral blood. The CDR3 region: CASSRTPGQGADSYNSPLHF. The DNA sequence is given as TGTGCCAGCTCACGGACCCCGGGACAGGGGGCCGACTCCTATAATTCACCCCTCCACTTT.